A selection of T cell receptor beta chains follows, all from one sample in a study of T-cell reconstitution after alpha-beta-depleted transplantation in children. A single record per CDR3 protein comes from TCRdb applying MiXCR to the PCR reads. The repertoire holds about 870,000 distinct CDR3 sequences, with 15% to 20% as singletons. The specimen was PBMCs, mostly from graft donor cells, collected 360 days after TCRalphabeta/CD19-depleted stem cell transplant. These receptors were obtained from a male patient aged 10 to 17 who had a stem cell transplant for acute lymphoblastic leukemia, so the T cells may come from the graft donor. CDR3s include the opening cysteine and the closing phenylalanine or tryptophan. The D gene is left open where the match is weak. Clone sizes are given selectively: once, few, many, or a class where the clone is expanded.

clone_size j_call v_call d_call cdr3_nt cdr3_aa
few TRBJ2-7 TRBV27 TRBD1 TGTGCCAGCAGTGAAACACTCGGGACAGTCTACGAGCAGTACTTC CASSETLGTVYEQYF
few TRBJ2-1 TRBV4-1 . TGCGCCAGCAGCCAAGGGAGCGGGGAGCAGTTCTTC CASSQGSGEQFF
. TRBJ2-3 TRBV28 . TGTGCCAGCAAGTCGGGTTCTAGCACAGATACGCAGTATTTT CASKSGSSTDTQYF
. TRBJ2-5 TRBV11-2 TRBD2 TGTGCCAGCAGACCAACTAGCGGGAGTAAGGAAGAGACCCAGTACTTC CASRPTSGSKEETQYF
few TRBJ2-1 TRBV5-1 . TGCGCCAGCAGCGGTAGCGGAGGCTCCTACAATGAGCAGTTCTTC CASSGSGGSYNEQFF
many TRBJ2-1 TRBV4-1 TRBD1 TGCGCCAGCAGCCATTTCGGACAGGGGGGAGACAATGAGCAGTTCTTC CASSHFGQGGDNEQFF
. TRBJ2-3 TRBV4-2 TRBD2 TGTGCCAGCCATCCGATCGGGGTGGGACTAGCGGGATGGGGAGATACGCAGTATTTT CASHPIGVGLAGWGDTQYF
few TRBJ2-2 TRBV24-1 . TGTGCCACCAGTGATTACCCCCGCTCGGAGCTGTTTTTT CATSDYPRSELFF
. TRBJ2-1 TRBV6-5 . TGTGCCAGCAGTCACGACAGGAGCTCCTACAATGAGCAGTTCTTC CASSHDRSSYNEQFF
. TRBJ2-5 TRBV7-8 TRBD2 TGTGCCAGCAGCCATGGCGGACTAGACGGTGTGACCCAGTACTTC CASSHGGLDGVTQYF
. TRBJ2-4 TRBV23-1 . TGCGCCAGCAGTCAAGGAACAGGGACAGCCAAAAACATTCAGTACTTC CASSQGTGTAKNIQYF
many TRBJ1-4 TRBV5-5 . TGTGCCAGCAGCTGGTTTAAAGGCGATGAAAAACTGTTTTTT CASSWFKGDEKLFF
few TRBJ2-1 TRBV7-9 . TGTGCCAGCACCACCCGCTGGGGGGCAAAGTTCTTC CASTTRWGAKFF
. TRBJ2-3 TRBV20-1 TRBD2 TGCAGTGCTAGTGGCGGGAGGTTCCTCACAGATACGCAGTATTTT CSASGGRFLTDTQYF
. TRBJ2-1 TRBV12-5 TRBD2 TGTGCTAGTGGTTTGGCCTCCCTAAAGCGGGAGGGCCCCAATGAGCAGTTCTTC CASGLASLKREGPNEQFF
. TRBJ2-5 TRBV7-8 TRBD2 TGTGCCAGCAGCATAAGACCGGGACTAGCGGGAGAGACCCAGTACTTC CASSIRPGLAGETQYF
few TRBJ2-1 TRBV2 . TGTGCCAGCACCCGGGGGAGTCCCCCCGAGCAGTTCTTC CASTRGSPPEQFF
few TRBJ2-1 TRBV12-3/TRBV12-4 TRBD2 TGTGCCAGCAGTCCTTGGACTAGCGGGACGGTTGCAGGTGAGCAGTTCTTC CASSPWTSGTVAGEQFF
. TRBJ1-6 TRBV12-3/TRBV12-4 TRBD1 TGTGCCAGCAGGGTGGGACAGGCCTCTGGGACCCTCCACTTT CASRVGQASGTLHF
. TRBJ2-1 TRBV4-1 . TGCGCCAGCAGCCCCCAGAGGCGTCCGCCCTACAATGAGCAGTTCTTC CASSPQRRPPYNEQFF
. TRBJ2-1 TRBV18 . TGTGCCAGCTCACCACCATTTCGGTCCAGGGGCGATGGCAATGAGCAGTTCTTC CASSPPFRSRGDGNEQFF
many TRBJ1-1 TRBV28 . TGTGCCAGCAGTTTCAGGCAGGGCACTGAAGCTTTCTTT CASSFRQGTEAFF
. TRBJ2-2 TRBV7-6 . TGTGCCAGCAGCAACGTCCCGACGAACACCGGGGAGCTGTTTTTT CASSNVPTNTGELFF
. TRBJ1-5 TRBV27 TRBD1 TGTGCCAGCAGTTTATCCGGGACAGGGAGTCTTTGTAGCAATCAGCCCCAGCATTTT CASSLSGTGSLCSNQPQHF
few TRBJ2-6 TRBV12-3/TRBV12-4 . TGTGCCAGCAGTTTTGTCCTACTATCCTCTGGGGCCAACGTCCTGACTTTC CASSFVLLSSGANVLTF
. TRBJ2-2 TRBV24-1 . TGTGCCACCAGTGACCTATCCTGGGAGCTGTTTTTT CATSDLSWELFF
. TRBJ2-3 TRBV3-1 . TGTGCCAGCAGCCAAGGGAGACTAGAGAGAGGGCCAGATACGCAGTATTTT CASSQGRLERGPDTQYF
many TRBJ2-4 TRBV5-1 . TGCGCCAGCAGCTCCCAAGGCCTAGGGGGTAACATTCAGTACTTC CASSSQGLGGNIQYF
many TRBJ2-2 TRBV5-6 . TGTGCCAGCAGCTTGTTTCTGGGGAACACCGGGGAGCTGTTTTTT CASSLFLGNTGELFF
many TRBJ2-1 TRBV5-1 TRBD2 TGCGCCAGCAGCTTGACTAGCGGGACCTACAATGAGCAGTTCTTC CASSLTSGTYNEQFF
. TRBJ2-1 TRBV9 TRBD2 TGTGCCAGCAGCGTAGTCGGTAGCGGGAGCGGCGAGCAGTTCTTC CASSVVGSGSGEQFF
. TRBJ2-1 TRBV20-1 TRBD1 TGCAGTGCTAGAGGCCCGGGACAGGGATTGCGAAATGAGCAGTTCTTC CSARGPGQGLRNEQFF
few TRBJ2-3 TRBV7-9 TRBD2 TGTGCCAGCAGCTTAGAGGCCAGCGGGAGTAGGGATACGCAGTATTTT CASSLEASGSRDTQYF
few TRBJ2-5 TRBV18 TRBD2 TGTGCCAGCTCACCACCGGGAGGGGATGCGACCCAGTACTTC CASSPPGGDATQYF
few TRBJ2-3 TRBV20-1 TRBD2 TGCAGTGCCAGAGGGACTAGCGGGGAACTAAATACGCAGTATTTT CSARGTSGELNTQYF
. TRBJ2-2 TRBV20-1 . TGCAGTGCTAGAGATAACAAGCGGAGCGGTACCGGGGAGCTGTTTTTT CSARDNKRSGTGELFF
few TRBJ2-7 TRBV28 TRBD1 TGTGCCAGCAATCCTCCGGGACAGGGGGCATACGAGCAGTACTTC CASNPPGQGAYEQYF
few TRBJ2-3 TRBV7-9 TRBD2 TGTGCCAGCAGCATCAGCGGGATCACAGATACGCAGTATTTT CASSISGITDTQYF
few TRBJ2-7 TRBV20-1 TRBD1 TGCAGTGCTAGAGATCCCCGGACAGGGGGAATTGCCTCCTACGAGCAGTACTTC CSARDPRTGGIASYEQYF
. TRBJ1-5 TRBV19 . TGTGCCAGCGGGACATTCATCCCTAGCAATCAGCCCCAGCATTTT CASGTFIPSNQPQHF
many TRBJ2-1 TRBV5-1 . TGCGCCAGCAGCTTGGAACCGGGACGCAAATCGGGTGAGCAGTTCTTC CASSLEPGRKSGEQFF
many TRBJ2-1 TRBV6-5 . TGTGCCAGCAGTACTCTAGCGCGAGTGTACAATGAGCAGTTCTTC CASSTLARVYNEQFF
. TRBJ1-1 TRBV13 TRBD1 TGTGCCAGCAGCTTAGGAGCCCCTTGGACAGGGGGCATGAACACTGAAGCTTTCTTT CASSLGAPWTGGMNTEAFF
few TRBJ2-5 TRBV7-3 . TGTGCCAGCAGCTTTGGGGGGATGAGGCAAGAGACCCAGTACTTC CASSFGGMRQETQYF
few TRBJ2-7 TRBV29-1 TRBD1 TGCAGCGCTATAACGGGACAGGGGGCCTACGAGCAGTACTTC CSAITGQGAYEQYF
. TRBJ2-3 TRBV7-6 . TGTGCCAGCAGCTTAGAGGGGAGTACGCAGTATTTT CASSLEGSTQYF
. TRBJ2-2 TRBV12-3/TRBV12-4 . TGTGCCAGCAGTTTCCGGGATCACACCGGGGAGCTGTTTTTT CASSFRDHTGELFF
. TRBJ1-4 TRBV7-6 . TGTGCCAGCAGCTCAAAATTAGACAGTCGGCGGAGGGAAAAACTGTTTTTT CASSSKLDSRRREKLFF
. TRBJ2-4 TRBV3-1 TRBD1 TGTGCCAGCAGCCAAAGTCTTCCTTGGACAGGGGACATTCAGTACTTC CASSQSLPWTGDIQYF